The clone carrying this T cell receptor (beta chain) was detected only a few times. No antigen is known for it. Investigators isolated RNA and reverse transcribed it into cDNA to act as the sequencing template. Clones were sequenced by immunoSEQ multiplex PCR, and TCRdb holds only the in-frame ones, with some missing. Here the sample spans around 60,000 clones, just over 45% being singletons. Treatment: oral pan-JAK inhibitor, 5-10 mg twice daily. Those with alopecia areata gave lesional scalp punch biopsies and peripheral blood. From PBMCs, CD4+ and CD8+ T cells were sorted. The entry originates in a study of CD8+ T cells in alopecia areata. Study as a whole: The percentage of affected scalp area served as the score of severity for treated patients.

General study points: Among patients, TCR sharing was less clear than in mice, a difference possibly due in part to HLA diversity in the patient population.

The CDR3 is made up of 17 amino acids. The V and J ends lost 5 bases and 7 bases, in that order; junction bases with no gene match: 11. Germline V gene lookup returns CDR1 MNHEY and CDR2 SMNVEV (reference sequence). Sample: CD8+ T cells sorted from blood, taken at roughly week 36, from a patient treated with tofacitinib. This clonotype was sampled from a human donor with alopecia areata. The chain has TRBV27 and TRBJ2-2, with 12 bases that match TRBD1. The CDR3 spells CASSLYAGTGGGGELFF. CDR3 DNA: TGTGCCAGCAGTCTATACGCCGGGACAGGGGGCGGCGGGGAGCTGTTTTTT.